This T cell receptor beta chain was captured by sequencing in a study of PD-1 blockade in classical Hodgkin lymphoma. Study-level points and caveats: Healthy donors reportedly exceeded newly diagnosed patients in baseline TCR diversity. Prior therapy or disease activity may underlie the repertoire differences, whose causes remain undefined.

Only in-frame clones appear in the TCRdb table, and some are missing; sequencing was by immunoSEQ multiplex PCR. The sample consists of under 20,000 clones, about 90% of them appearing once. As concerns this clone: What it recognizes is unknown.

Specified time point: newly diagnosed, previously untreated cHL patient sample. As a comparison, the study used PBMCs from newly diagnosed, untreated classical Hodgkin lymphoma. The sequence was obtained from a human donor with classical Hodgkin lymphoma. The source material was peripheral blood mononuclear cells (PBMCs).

CDR3 coding DNA: TGTGCCAGCTCACCGACAGGGGAAAGATCACCCCTCCACTTT. Translation: CASSPTGERSPLHF. This chain links TRBV18 with TRBJ1-6, with 8 bases aligning to TRBD1. Per the germline V gene, CDR1 is KGHSH and CDR2 is LQKENI. With 3 bases clipped from V and 10 bases from J, the junction kept 5 bases outside the gene matches. The CDR3 is made up of 14 amino acids.